This T cell receptor (beta chain) was documented in a study of vaccination effects on CD4 cells after COVID-19. Looking at the study overall: Once vaccinated, three convalescent patients were sampled both early and late afterward. After the second dose, samples were taken at median day 72.

ViraFEST used viral peptide pools to expand antigen-specific CD4+ T cells before sequencing. After roughly 11 days in culture, the CD4+ T cells were isolated. PCR-confirmed SARS-CoV-2 infection occurred in the person between March and December 2020. Two doses of BNT162b2 or mRNA-1273 vaccine were administered to participants. Days 3 and 7 were when half the medium was replaced with IL-2 medium. Repertoires were generated with immunoSEQ multiplex PCR, while TCRdb's copy carries only in-frame clones and drops some. The data hold around 15,000 clones, with 76% observed a single time. A remark on this clone: The antigen remains undetermined.

The V gene end was trimmed by 3 bases and the J gene end by 10 bases; junction bases not matched to a gene: 4. This CDR3 is built from 13 residues. This sequence originates from a human donor who had a prior SARS-CoV-2 infection. V is TRBV12-3 or TRBV12-4 and J is TRBJ2-1; 9 bases are a match to TRBD2. Sequenced material: CD4+ T cells from PBMCs cultured with HCoV-NL63 spike peptides, taken after COVID-19 vaccination. CDR3 bases: TGTGCCAGCAGTTTTGGCCTAGCGGGGGAGCAGTTCTTC. The encoded protein is CASSFGLAGEQFF.